The 31 T cell receptor beta chains reported below all come from one sample, sequenced in a study of blood T cell repertoires in COVID-19. Some clones are missing from TCRdb's copy, which holds only in-frame ones; the method was immunoSEQ multiplex PCR. The sample holds roughly 180,000 clones; more than 75% are singletons and the top ten take around 7.9%. The sequenced sample was peripheral blood. These receptors came from a woman aged 50 to 65 with active or convalescent COVID-19.

This clone has a handful of counts. The gene calls are TRBV7-7 and TRBJ2-2; 9 bases fit TRBD2. The CDR3 is 15 amino acids. Per germline, CDR1 SSHAT and CDR2 FNYEAQ (reference sequence). V was clipped by 5 bases and J by 4 bases; unmatched bases: 5. CDR3 amino acids: CASSPTSGGTGELFF. The CDR3 DNA sequence: TGTGCCAGCAGCCCGACTAGCGGAGGCACCGGGGAGCTGTTTTTT.

J is TRBJ1-2 and V is TRBV30; D perhaps matches TRBD1 (6 bases). There are 14 residues in the CDR3. Trimming cost V 3 bases and J 8 bases, with 19 bases left between them. Germline lookup yields CDR1 GTSNPN and CDR2 SVGIG (reference sequence). CDR3 region: CAWRAPGVRGGYTF. CDR3 in DNA: TGTGCCTGGAGGGCCCCAGGGGTGAGAGGAGGCTACACCTTC.

The rearrangement links TRBV19 to TRBJ1-1, with 10 bases fitting TRBD1. J lost 6 bases, V lost 7 bases, and 11 bases had no gene match. The CDR3 contains 15 residues. The germline V gene encodes CDR1 LNHDA and CDR2 SQIVND (reference sequence). CDR3 residues: CASISGGTGDAEAFF. The CDR3 DNA follows: TGTGCCAGTATTAGCGGAGGGACAGGGGATGCTGAAGCTTTCTTT.

The genes are TRBV29-1 and TRBJ1-1; 8 nucleotides align to TRBD1. With 6 bases clipped from V and 1 base from J, the junction kept 10 bases outside the gene matches. The CDR3 totals 15 residues. CDR1 is SQVTM and CDR2 is ANQGSEA in the germline V gene. The CDR3 DNA follows: TGCAGCGTCCCCTCAAAGGACAGGGAGAACACTGAAGCTTTCTTT. This gives the protein CSVPSKDRENTEAFF.

The sample holds many counts of this clone. DNA for the CDR3: TGTGCCAGCAGCTACGGCTTCGGACGGGGGTCCTACGAGCAGTACTTC. Encoded protein: CASSYGFGRGSYEQYF. The chain combines TRBV7-8 with TRBJ2-7; possibly TRBD2 for D (6 bases). The CDR3 totals 16 residues. The germline V and J ends were trimmed by 4 bases and 1 base, with 17 bases remaining between them. The V gene's germline CDR1 is SGHVS and CDR2 FQNEAQ. Filled out from reference TRBV7-8 and TRBJ2-7, the complete variable domain reads GAGVSQSPRYKVAKRGQDVALRCDPISGHVSLFWYQQALGQGPEFLTYFQNEAQLDKSGLPSDRFFAERPEGSVSTLKIQRTQQEDSAVYLCASSYGFGRGSYEQYFGPGTRLTVT.

V is TRBV19 and J is TRBJ1-1; D is ambiguous. Trimming removed 2 bases from V and 4 bases from J, with 8 bases in between. Germline V CDR1 and CDR2: LNHDA, SQIVND (reference sequence). The CDR3 covers 13 residues. CDR3: CASSIMEGTEAFF. CDR3 in DNA: TGTGCCAGTAGTATAATGGAGGGCACTGAAGCTTTCTTT. Variable domain in full (rest from reference TRBV19 and TRBJ1-1): DGGITQSPKYLFRKEGQNVTLSCEQNLNHDAMYWYRQDPGQGLRLIYYSQIVNDFQKGDIAEGYSVSREKKESFPLTVTSAQKNPTAFYLCASSIMEGTEAFFGQGTRLTVV.

This chain links TRBV20-1 with TRBJ2-5; 7 bases are a match to TRBD1. The V gene's germline CDR1 is DFQATT and CDR2 SNEGSKA (reference sequence). V lost 3 bases and J lost 5; bases outside the gene matches: 12. The CDR3 totals 15 residues. The CDR3 protein is CSASTGTTRGETQYF. DNA for the CDR3: TGCAGTGCTAGTACCGGGACCACCAGGGGGGAGACCCAGTACTTC.

This clone is a singleton in its sample. The chain uses TRBV23-1 and TRBJ1-1, with D perhaps TRBD1 (5 bases). TRBV23-1 is assigned to the ORF class and has an uncertain function. This CDR3 is built from 14 residues. Between the trimmed V and J ends, which lost 0 bases and 5 bases, there was a span of 10 bases. CDR3 DNA: TGCGCCAGCAGTCAATCTGGGAACAGGACTGAAGCTTTCTTT. It yields the protein CASSQSGNRTEAFF.

This clone has only a few counts. The genes are TRBV7-9 and TRBJ1-4; 7 positions match TRBD1. V lost 2 bases, J lost 0 bases, and 3 bases stayed unmatched. The CDR3 loop spans 16 amino acids. The germline gives CDR1 SEHNR, CDR2 FQNEAQ (reference sequence). The CDR3 DNA is TGTGCCAGCAGCTTACAGGGGGGTGCAACTAATGAAAAACTGTTTTTT. Encoded protein: CASSLQGGATNEKLFF.

The V gene is TRBV9, the J gene TRBJ2-5; 10 bases match TRBD2. Trimming cost V 4 bases and J 1 base; bases outside gene matches: 7. CDR3 length: 16 amino acids. Germline V CDR1 and CDR2: SGDLS, YYNGEE. CDR3 DNA: TGTGCCAGCAGCTTATCTTGGACTAGCGGCCAAGAGACCCAGTACTTC. It codes for CASSLSWTSGQETQYF.

This clone was seen only a few times. The chain uses TRBV7-2 and TRBJ2-5, with 8 bases identical to TRBD2. The germline V gene encodes CDR1 SGHTA and CDR2 FQGNSA. V trimming: 7 bases; J trimming: 5 bases; junction bases outside the gene matches: 12. CDR3 size: 15 residues. CDR3 in DNA: TGTGCCAGCACCAAAGGCGGGGGGCAGCGGGAGACCCAGTACTTC. Translating gives CASTKGGGQRETQYF.

The chain couples TRBV7-9 to TRBJ2-4; 12 bases align to TRBD1. After removal of 0 bases from V and 9 bases from J, the junction contained 6 bases not matched to a gene. This CDR3 is built from 16 residues. In germline, CDR1 is SEHNR, CDR2 FQNEAQ (reference sequence). The CDR3 is CASSLAGTGGYGIQYF. The DNA for the CDR3 is TGTGCCAGCAGCTTAGCTGGGACAGGGGGCTATGGCATTCAGTACTTC.

This clone was seen repeatedly, ten times or more. This rearrangement joins TRBV9 to TRBJ1-2, with a weak D call TRBD1 (5 bases). V was trimmed by 0 bases and J by 7 bases, leaving 7 bases between them. The CDR3 contains 12 residues. Germline-derived CDR1 and CDR2 are SGDLS and YYNGEE. CDR3 residues: CASSVDGGGYTF. As DNA, the CDR3 is TGTGCCAGCAGCGTAGACGGGGGTGGCTACACCTTC.

In its sample, this clone was seen a few times. This chain connects TRBV14 to TRBJ1-1; 9 bases map to TRBD1. Germline CDR1 is SGHDN and CDR2 is FVKESK. J gave up 12 bases and V 3 bases, and 5 bases lay outside the gene matches. CDR3 size: 12 residues. This CDR3 reads CASSQDRGVSFF. The CDR3 bases are TGTGCCAGCAGCCAGGACAGGGGTGTGTCTTTCTTT.

This clone was detected only once. The chain uses TRBV10-2 and TRBJ2-1; 15 positions match TRBD2. Germline assignment: CDR1 WSHSY and CDR2 SAAADI. With 6 bases clipped from V and 3 bases from J, the junction kept 12 bases outside the gene matches. The CDR3 sequence is 19 residues long. The CDR3 nucleotides read TGCGCCAGCAGCAGGACTAGCGGGGGGGCCATTTTCCTCTACAATGAGCAGTTCTTC. Protein product: CASSRTSGGAIFLYNEQFF.

This clone was seen once. The chain carries TRBV28 and TRBJ2-7; 9 positions match TRBD1. J lost 5 bases, V lost 7 bases, and 9 bases had no gene match. The CDR3 sequence is 14 residues long. Germline CDR1 MDHEN, CDR2 SYDVKM. CDR3 amino acids: CASIKQGAKNEQYF. The CDR3 DNA reads as TGTGCCAGCATAAAACAGGGGGCTAAAAACGAGCAGTACTTC.

The V gene is TRBV6-2 or TRBV6-3, the J gene TRBJ2-7; D unresolved. The CDR3 runs to 17 residues. Germline loops: CDR1 MNHEY, CDR2 SVGEGT. Trimming took 0 bases from V and 0 from J, leaving 15 bases between them. The CDR3 DNA follows: TGTGCCAGCAGTTACTCGACGGCGGAATTCAGCTCCTACGAGCAGTACTTC. This codes for CASSYSTAEFSSYEQYF.

The chain carries TRBV6-6 and TRBJ2-7; D gene ambiguous. The CDR3 runs 13 residues. The V gene lost 2 bases and the J gene lost 3 bases, with 8 bases spanning the gap. Germline V lookup: CDR1 MNHNY, CDR2 SVGAGI (reference sequence). CDR3 coding DNA: TGTGCCAGCAGTTACGGGCAAAACTACGAGCAGTACTTC. It is translated as CASSYGQNYEQYF.

Concerning this clone: Distinct nucleotide sequences in the sample also encode this CDR3. V gene TRBV7-9 combines with J gene TRBJ1-1; 7 nucleotides line up with TRBD1. Germline V CDR1 and CDR2: SEHNR, FQNEAQ (reference sequence). This CDR3 contains 14 residues. V shed 2 bases and J 0 bases; nucleotides not matched to a gene: 0. The CDR3 is CASSLTGVNTEAFF. The CDR3 DNA reads TGTGCCAGCAGCTTAACAGGGGTGAACACTGAAGCTTTCTTT.

This clone was observed once. The CDR3 DNA reads as TGTGCCACCAGTGATTTGGGGGACCCGACAGGGAGTGGCTACACCTTC. This encodes CATSDLGDPTGSGYTF. The chain recombines TRBV24-1 with TRBJ1-2, with 7 nucleotides matching TRBD1. The CDR3 covers 16 residues. Germline loops: CDR1 KGHDR, CDR2 SFDVKD. The V gene end was trimmed by 0 bases and the J gene end by 7 bases; junction bases not matched to a gene: 10.

The chain uses TRBV6-5 and TRBJ2-7; a possible D gene is TRBD2 (5 bases). Deletions cut 7 bases from V and 0 bases from J, with 13 bases between. The CDR3 loop spans 14 amino acids. Per germline, CDR1 MNHEY and CDR2 SVGAGI. CDR3 in amino acids: CASNWGEPSYEQYF. DNA of the CDR3: TGTGCCAGCAATTGGGGAGAACCCTCCTACGAGCAGTACTTC.

V usage is TRBV9 and J usage is TRBJ2-7; 8 nucleotides line up with TRBD2. CDR3 size: 15 residues. Germline V gene lookup returns CDR1 SGDLS and CDR2 YYNGEE. V was clipped by 4 bases and J by 0 bases; unmatched bases: 6. DNA of the CDR3: TGTGCCAGCAGCTCGCAAGCGGGAGACTCCTACGAGCAGTACTTC. Protein: CASSSQAGDSYEQYF.

The sample holds one count of this clone. CDR3 sequence reads: CASTRRRGRETGELFF. The CDR3 nucleotides read TGTGCCAGCACCAGGCGTCGCGGGAGGGAGACCGGGGAGCTGTTTTTT. The chain joins TRBV11-2 to TRBJ2-2, with 9 bases fitting TRBD2. The CDR3 contains 16 residues. J gave up 5 bases and V 7 bases, and 11 bases lay outside the gene matches. The germline V gene encodes CDR1 SGHAT and CDR2 FQNNGV.

The CDR3 loop is CASTGGPYEQYF. The CDR3 DNA is TGCGCCAGTACAGGGGGCCCCTACGAGCAGTACTTC. V is TRBV5-1 and J is TRBJ2-7; 9 nucleotides line up with TRBD1. The germline V gene encodes CDR1 SGHRS and CDR2 YFSETQ. The V segment lost 8 bases and the J segment 2 bases; nucleotides outside the gene matches: 2. The CDR3 has 12 residues.

V gene TRBV4-3 combines with J gene TRBJ2-1, with 7 bases that match TRBD2. V shed 3 bases and J 0 bases; nucleotides not matched to a gene: 8. The CDR3 length is 17 residues. Germline CDR1 reads LGHNA; CDR2 reads YSLEER. The CDR3 DNA reads TGCGCCAGCAGCCAGGCCCTAACGGGGGGCTCCTACAATGAGCAGTTCTTC. Its translation is CASSQALTGGSYNEQFF.

This clone has only one observation. The rearrangement joins TRBV7-9 to TRBJ1-3; the match to TRBD1 covers 8 bases. Trimming removed 2 bases from V and 0 bases from J; junction bases left unmatched: 6. Germline V gives CDR1 SEHNR, CDR2 FQNEAQ (reference sequence). CDR3 length: 17 amino acids. The CDR3 region is CASSLLPDRDSGNTIYF. CDR3 coding DNA: TGTGCCAGCAGCTTACTCCCGGACAGGGACTCTGGAAACACCATATATTTT.

The chain combines TRBV30 with TRBJ2-1; D possibly corresponds to TRBD2 (6 bases). V gave up 5 bases and J gave up 4 bases, with 12 bases separating them. The CDR3 totals 13 residues. Germline values: CDR1 GTSNPN, CDR2 SVGIG (reference sequence). The CDR3 sequence: CAWRRELYNEQFF. The CDR3 DNA follows: TGTGCCTGGCGGAGGGAACTTTACAATGAGCAGTTCTTC.

This clone was recorded at least ten times. The chain employs TRBV5-4 and TRBJ2-1; TRBD2 matches 12 bases. After removal of 4 bases from V and 9 bases from J, the junction contained 8 bases not matched to a gene. The CDR3 is made up of 15 amino acids. The germline V gene encodes CDR1 SGHNT and CDR2 YYREEE (reference sequence). In nucleotides, the CDR3 is TGTGCCAGCAGCCCCTGGACTAGCGGGGCGGGTGAGCAGTTCTTC. Its protein is CASSPWTSGAGEQFF. The entire variable domain, with the rest obtained from reference TRBV5-4 and TRBJ2-1, is as follows: ETGVTQSPTHLIKTRGQQVTLRCSSQSGHNTVSWYQQALGQGPQFIFQYYREEENGRGNFPPRFSGLQFPNYSSELNVNALELDDSALYLCASSPWTSGAGEQFFGPGTRLTVL.

This clone has just a few counts. The chain employs TRBV5-4 and TRBJ1-4, with 8 bases fitting TRBD1. This CDR3 contains 15 residues. V shed 4 bases, J shed 6 bases, and the junction held 8 bases outside the gene matches. Germline CDR1 reads SGHNT; CDR2 reads YYREEE (reference sequence). This chain's CDR3 is CASSNNQGADEKLFF. The CDR3 DNA is TGTGCCAGCAGCAATAACCAGGGGGCGGATGAAAAACTGTTTTTT. The full variable domain, its missing parts supplied by reference TRBV5-4 and TRBJ1-4, is ETGVTQSPTHLIKTRGQQVTLRCSSQSGHNTVSWYQQALGQGPQFIFQYYREEENGRGNFPPRFSGLQFPNYSSELNVNALELDDSALYLCASSNNQGADEKLFFGSGTQLSVL.

This clone was found once. The V gene is TRBV6-2 or TRBV6-3, the J gene TRBJ1-1, with TRBD1 as a possible D gene (5 bases). Germline V CDR1 and CDR2: MNHEY, SVGEGT. The CDR3 has 14 amino acids. Deletions cut 5 bases from V and 1 base from J, with 11 bases between. Here the CDR3 DNA reads TGTGCCAGCAGTCGAGCGACAGAGAACACTGAAGCTTTCTTT. It is translated as CASSRATENTEAFF.

The V gene is TRBV18, the J gene TRBJ2-5, with 8 bases lining up with TRBD2. CDR3 length equals 16 residues. With 3 bases clipped from V and 1 base from J, the junction kept 7 bases outside the gene matches. Germline CDR1 is KGHSH and CDR2 is LQKENI. The CDR3 protein is CASSPLLLAAQETQYF. The CDR3 nucleotides are TGTGCCAGCTCACCCCTCTTACTAGCGGCCCAAGAGACCCAGTACTTC.